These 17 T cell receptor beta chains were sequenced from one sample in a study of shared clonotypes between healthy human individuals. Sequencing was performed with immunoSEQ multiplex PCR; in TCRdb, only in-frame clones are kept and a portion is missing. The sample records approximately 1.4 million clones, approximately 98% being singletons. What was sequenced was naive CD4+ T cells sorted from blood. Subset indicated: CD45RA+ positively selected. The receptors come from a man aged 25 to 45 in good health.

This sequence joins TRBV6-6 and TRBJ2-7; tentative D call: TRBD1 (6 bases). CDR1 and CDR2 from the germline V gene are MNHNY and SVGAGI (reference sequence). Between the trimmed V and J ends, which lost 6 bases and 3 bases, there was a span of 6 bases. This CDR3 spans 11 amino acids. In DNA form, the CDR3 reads TGTGCCAGCAGGACAGGCTACGAGCAGTACTTC. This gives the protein CASRTGYEQYF.

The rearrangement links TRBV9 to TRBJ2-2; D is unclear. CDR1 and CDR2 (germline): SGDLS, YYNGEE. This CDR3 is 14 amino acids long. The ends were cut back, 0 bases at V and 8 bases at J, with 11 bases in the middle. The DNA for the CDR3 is TGTGCCAGCAGCGTAGCTGTAGAGTCTGGGGAGCTGTTTTTT. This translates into CASSVAVESGELFF.

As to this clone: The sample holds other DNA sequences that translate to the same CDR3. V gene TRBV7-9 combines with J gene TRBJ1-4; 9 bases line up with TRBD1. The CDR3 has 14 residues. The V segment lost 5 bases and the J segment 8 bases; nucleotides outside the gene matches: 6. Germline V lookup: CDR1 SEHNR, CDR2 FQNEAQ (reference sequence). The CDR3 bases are TGTGCCAGCAGCAGACAGGGGGTAGGGGAAAAACTGTTTTTT. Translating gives CASSRQGVGEKLFF.

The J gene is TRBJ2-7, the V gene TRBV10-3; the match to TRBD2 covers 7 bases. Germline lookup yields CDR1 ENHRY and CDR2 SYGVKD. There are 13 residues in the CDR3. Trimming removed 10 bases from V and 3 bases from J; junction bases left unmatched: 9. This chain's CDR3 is CATGLGGSYEQYF. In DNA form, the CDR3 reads TGTGCCACCGGACTAGGAGGGAGCTACGAGCAGTACTTC.

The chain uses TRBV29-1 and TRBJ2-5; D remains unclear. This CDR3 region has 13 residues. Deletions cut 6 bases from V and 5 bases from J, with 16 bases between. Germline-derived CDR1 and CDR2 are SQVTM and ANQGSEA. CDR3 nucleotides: TGCAGCGTCGAGAATTTGGGATATGAGACCCAGTACTTC. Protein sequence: CSVENLGYETQYF. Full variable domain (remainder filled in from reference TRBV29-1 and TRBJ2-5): SAVISQKPSRDICQRGTSLTIQCQVDSQVTMMFWYRQQPGQSLTLIATANQGSEATYESGFVIDKFPISRPNLTFSTLTVSNMSPEDSSIYLCSVENLGYETQYFGPGTRLLVL.

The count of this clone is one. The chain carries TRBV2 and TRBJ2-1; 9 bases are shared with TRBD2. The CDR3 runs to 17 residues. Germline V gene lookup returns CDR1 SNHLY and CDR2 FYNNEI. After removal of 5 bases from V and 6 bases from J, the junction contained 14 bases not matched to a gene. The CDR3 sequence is CASSSTSGLIMANEQFF. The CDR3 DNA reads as TGTGCCAGCAGTTCGACTAGCGGATTAATAATGGCCAATGAGCAGTTCTTC.

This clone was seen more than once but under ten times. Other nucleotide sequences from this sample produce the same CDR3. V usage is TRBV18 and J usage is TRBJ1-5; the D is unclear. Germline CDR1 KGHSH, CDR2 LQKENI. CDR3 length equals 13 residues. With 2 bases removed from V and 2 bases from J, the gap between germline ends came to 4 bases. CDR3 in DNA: TGTGCCAGCTCACCAGATGGCAATCAGCCCCAGCATTTT. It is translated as CASSPDGNQPQHF.

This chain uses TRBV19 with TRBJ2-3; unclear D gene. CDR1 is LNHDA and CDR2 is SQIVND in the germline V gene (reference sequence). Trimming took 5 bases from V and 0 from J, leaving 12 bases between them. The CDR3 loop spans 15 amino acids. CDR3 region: CASSGPSSSTDTQYF. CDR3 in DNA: TGTGCCAGTAGTGGTCCTAGTTCTAGCACAGATACGCAGTATTTT.

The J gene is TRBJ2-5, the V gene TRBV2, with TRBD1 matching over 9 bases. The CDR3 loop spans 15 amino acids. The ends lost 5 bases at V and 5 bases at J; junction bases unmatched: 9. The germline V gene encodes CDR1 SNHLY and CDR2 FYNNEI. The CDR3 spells CASSRTGVGLETQYF. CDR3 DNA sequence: TGTGCCAGCAGTAGGACAGGGGTGGGTCTGGAGACCCAGTACTTC.

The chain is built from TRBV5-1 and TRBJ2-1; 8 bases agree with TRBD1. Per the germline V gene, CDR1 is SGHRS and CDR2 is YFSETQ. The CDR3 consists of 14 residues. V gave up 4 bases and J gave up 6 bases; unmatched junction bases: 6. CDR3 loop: CASSETGARNEQFF. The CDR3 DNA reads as TGCGCCAGCAGCGAGACAGGGGCGCGCAATGAGCAGTTCTTC.

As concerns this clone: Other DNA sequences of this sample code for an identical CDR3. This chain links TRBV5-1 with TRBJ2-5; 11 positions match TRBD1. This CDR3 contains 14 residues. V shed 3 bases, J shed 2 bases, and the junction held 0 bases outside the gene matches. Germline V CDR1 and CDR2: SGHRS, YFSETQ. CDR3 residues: CASSWDRGQETQYF. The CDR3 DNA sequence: TGCGCCAGCAGCTGGGACAGGGGGCAAGAGACCCAGTACTTC.

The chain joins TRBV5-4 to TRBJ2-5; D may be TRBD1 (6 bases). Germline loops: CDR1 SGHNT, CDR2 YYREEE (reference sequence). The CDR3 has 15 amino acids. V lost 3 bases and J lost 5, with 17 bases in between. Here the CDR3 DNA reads TGTGCCAGCAGCTCTGTGCCAGGGGATGCGGAGACCCAGTACTTC. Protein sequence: CASSSVPGDAETQYF.

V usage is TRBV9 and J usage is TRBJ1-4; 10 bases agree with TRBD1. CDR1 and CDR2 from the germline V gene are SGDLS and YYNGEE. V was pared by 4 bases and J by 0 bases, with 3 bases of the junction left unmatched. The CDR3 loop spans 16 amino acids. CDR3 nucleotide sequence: TGTGCCAGCAGCAGGACAGGGGGGACAACTAATGAAAAACTGTTTTTT. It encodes CASSRTGGTTNEKLFF.

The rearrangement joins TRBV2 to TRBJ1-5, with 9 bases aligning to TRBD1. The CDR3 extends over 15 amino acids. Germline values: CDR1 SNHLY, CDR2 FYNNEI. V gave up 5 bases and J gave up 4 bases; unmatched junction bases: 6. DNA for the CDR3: TGTGCCAGCAGTCCTAACAGGGGGCGGAATCAGCCCCAGCATTTT. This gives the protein CASSPNRGRNQPQHF. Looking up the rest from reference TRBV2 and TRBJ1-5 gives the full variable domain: EPEVTQTPSHQVTQMGQEVILRCVPISNHLYFYWYRQILGQKVEFLVSFYNNEISEKSEIFDDQFSVERPDGSNFTLKIRSTKLEDSAMYFCASSPNRGRNQPQHFGDGTRLSIL.

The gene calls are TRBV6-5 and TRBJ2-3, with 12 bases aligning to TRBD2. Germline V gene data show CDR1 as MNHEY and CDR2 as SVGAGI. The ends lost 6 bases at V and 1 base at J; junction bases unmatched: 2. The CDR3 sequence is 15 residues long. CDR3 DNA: TGTGCCAGCAGGACTAGCGGGAGTGGCACAGATACGCAGTATTTT. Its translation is CASRTSGSGTDTQYF.

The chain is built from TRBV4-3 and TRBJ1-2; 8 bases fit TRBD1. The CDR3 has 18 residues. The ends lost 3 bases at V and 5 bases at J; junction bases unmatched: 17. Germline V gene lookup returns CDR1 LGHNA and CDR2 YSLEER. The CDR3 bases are TGCGCCAGCAGCCAGGATGGGCCGCCCAGGGGGCTTGGGTATGGCTACACCTTC. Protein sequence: CASSQDGPPRGLGYGYTF.

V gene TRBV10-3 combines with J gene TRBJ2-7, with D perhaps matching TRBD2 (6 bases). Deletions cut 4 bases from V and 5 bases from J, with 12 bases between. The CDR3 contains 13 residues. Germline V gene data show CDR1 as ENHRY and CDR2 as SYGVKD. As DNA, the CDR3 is TGTGCCATCAGTGCCCGACCGGGAGACGAGCAGTACTTC. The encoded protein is CAISARPGDEQYF.